The source of this T cell receptor beta chain is a study of T cell responses to AZD1222 COVID-19 vaccine. As to this clone: Its specificity is not known.

General study points: Spike was spanned by vaccine-associated CD4 TCRs, with dominance at 160-218 and 743-854. Donors were mostly white British, more females; clonal diversity possibly underestimated.

Data came from immunoSEQ multiplex PCR; TCRdb stores just in-frame clones and leaves some out. The data hold 95,000 to 110,000 clones, with about 89% observed a single time. This CDR3 contains 15 residues. Trimming pared 0 bases from V and 7 bases from J, leaving 15 bases between. The germline gives CDR1 MNHEY, CDR2 SVGAGI. This TCR came from an adult who received the AZD1222 COVID-19 vaccine. V gene TRBV6-5 combines with J gene TRBJ1-2, with a possible D match to TRBD1 (5 bases). The sequencing here drew on peripheral blood, taken 28 days after the second AZD1222 dose. In DNA form, the CDR3 reads TGTGCCAGCAGTTACTCGGGGCAGGCGGCTGCTGGCTACACCTTC. Amino acids: CASSYSGQAAAGYTF.